The subject of this entry is one T cell receptor beta chain. Its antigen is unidentified. V lost 3 bases, J lost 0 bases, and 12 bases lay in between. This CDR3 spans 15 amino acids. The germline V gene encodes CDR1 SGHNT and CDR2 YYREEE (reference sequence). Amplification used 60 Vbeta primers and 13 Jbeta primers. Only in-frame clones appear in the TCRdb table, and some are missing; sequencing was by immunoSEQ multiplex PCR. The sample shows some 82,000 clones, roughly 80% of them seen only once. The data were obtained in a study of cytomegalovirus exposure and HLA in healthy donors. Background on the study: Early released data comprised some 91 million unique TCRs from HLA-typed donors. Study-wide results and caveats: TCR beta V- and J-gene trimming, according to a later analysis, was linked to a missense DCLRE1C variant. In a later analysis, parvovirus B19, influenza, CMV and Epstein-Barr virus appeared linked to several top co-occurrence clusters. Later analysis placed DRB1 highest and HLA-C lowest in TCR association rates, which differed by HLA locus.

This chain links TRBV5-4 with TRBJ1-1; a weak D match, TRBD1 (6 bases). Sequencing was carried out using PBMCs. The source is a woman in her fifties or sixties in good health and CMV-seronegative. The CDR3 here is CASSSKTGMNTEAFF. Here the CDR3 DNA reads TGTGCCAGCAGCTCGAAGACAGGCATGAACACTGAAGCTTTCTTT.